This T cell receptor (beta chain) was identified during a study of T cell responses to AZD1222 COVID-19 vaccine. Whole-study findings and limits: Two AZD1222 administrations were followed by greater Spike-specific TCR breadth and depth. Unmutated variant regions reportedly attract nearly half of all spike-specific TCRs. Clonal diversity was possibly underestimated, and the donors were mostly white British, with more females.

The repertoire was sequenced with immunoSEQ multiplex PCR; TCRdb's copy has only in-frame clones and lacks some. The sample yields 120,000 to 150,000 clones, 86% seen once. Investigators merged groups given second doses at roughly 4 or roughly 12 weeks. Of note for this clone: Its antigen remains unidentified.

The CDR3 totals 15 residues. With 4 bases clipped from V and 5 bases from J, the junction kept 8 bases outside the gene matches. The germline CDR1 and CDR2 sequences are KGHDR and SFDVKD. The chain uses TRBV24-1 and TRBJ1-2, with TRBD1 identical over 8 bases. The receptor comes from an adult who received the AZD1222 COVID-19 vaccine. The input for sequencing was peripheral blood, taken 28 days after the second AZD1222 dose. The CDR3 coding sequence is TGTGCCACCAGTGACGCACAGACAGGGGTTTATGGCTACACCTTC. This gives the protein CATSDAQTGVYGYTF.